The 17 T cell receptor beta chains below come from one sample, sequenced in a study of neoadjuvant nivolumab and ipilimumab in lung cancer (TCRdb year 2020). Libraries came from the immunoSEQ multiplex PCR assay. In its TCRdb copy, this immuneACCESS table keeps in-frame sequences only and misses some clones. Where compared with another copy, unresolved V genes explain less than half of these, and the others have no known cause. The sample data list 7,500 to 10,000 clones, and 65% to 85% of these were observed just once. Jointly, the top ten make up more than 3% of the sample. The intended sense of this specimen's time point label: pretherapy, before neoadjuvant immune checkpoint inhibitors. The sample consisted of peripheral blood, taken before neoadjuvant nivolumab, alone or with ipilimumab. The receptors derive from an adult with non-small cell lung cancer.

V and J are TRBV5-5 and TRBJ1-1; tentative D call: TRBD1 (6 bases). The length of the CDR3 is 13 residues. V lost 4 bases, J lost 5 bases, and 12 bases lay in between. Germline V gene lookup returns CDR1 SGHKS and CDR2 YYEKEE (reference sequence). In DNA form, the CDR3 reads TGTGCCAGCAGCCCGATAGGGGGAACTGAAGCTTTCTTT. This encodes CASSPIGGTEAFF. Based on the CDR3 plus reference TRBV5-5 and TRBJ1-1, the full variable domain is DAGVTQSPTHLIKTRGQQVTLRCSPISGHKSVSWYQQVLGQGPQFIFQYYEKEERGRGNFPDRFSARQFPNYSSELNVNALLLGDSALYLCASSPIGGTEAFFGQGTRLTVV.

Remarks on this clone: Sequence at one end of the junction differs from germline and may be a read error. V gene TRBV5-4 combines with J gene TRBJ2-7; TRBD1 agrees at 7 bases. The CDR3 is 14 residues long. CDR1 and CDR2 from the germline V gene are SGHNT and YYREEE (reference sequence). The DNA of the CDR3 is TGTGCCAGCAGCGCCGACATGGACAGGCCGCTGAGGGACTTC. Translating it yields CASSADMDRPLRDF.

The chain joins TRBV25-1 to TRBJ1-1; D unclear. Trimming cost V 2 bases and J 3 bases, with 13 bases left between them. Germline V gene lookup returns CDR1 MGHDK and CDR2 SYGVNS. This CDR3 is 15 amino acids long. The CDR3 spells CASSERTSLDTEAFF. For the CDR3, the DNA is TGTGCCAGCAGTGAACGGACGAGTCTGGACACTGAAGCTTTCTTT.

J is TRBJ1-4 and V is TRBV5-1, with D uncertain. Looked up from germline, CDR1 is SGHRS and CDR2 is YFSETQ. Trimming cost V 0 bases and J 7 bases, with 10 bases left between them. This CDR3 has 14 residues. The CDR3 loop is CASSLGGTGEKLFF. In DNA form, the CDR3 reads TGCGCCAGCAGCTTGGGTGGTACCGGTGAAAAACTGTTTTTT.

The rearrangement joins TRBV5-5 to TRBJ1-5; a possible D gene is TRBD1 (5 bases). This CDR3 spans 13 amino acids. Per germline, CDR1 SGHKS and CDR2 YYEKEE (reference sequence). Trimming took off 4 bases at V and 7 bases at J, with 12 bases between the two ends. For the CDR3, the DNA is TGTGCCAGCAGCCGCAGCGGGGGGCAGCCCCAGCATTTT. It is translated as CASSRSGGQPQHF.

The chain combines TRBV19 with TRBJ1-5, with unresolved D. The CDR3 is made up of 15 amino acids. Germline V gene data show CDR1 as LNHDA and CDR2 as SQIVND (reference sequence). The V gene lost 9 bases and the J gene lost 4 bases, with 19 bases spanning the gap. The DNA for the CDR3 is TGTGCCAGCACGGAGAGGTTGTTCGATAATCAGCCCCAGCATTTT. This codes for CASTERLFDNQPQHF.

CDR3 in DNA: TGTGCCAGCAGCGTAGGGGGGGGCGCCTCGGCTATGGGCTACACCTTC. Its translation is CASSVGGGASAMGYTF. The chain carries TRBV9 and TRBJ1-2; D perhaps matches TRBD1 (6 bases). Looked up from germline, CDR1 is SGDLS and CDR2 is YYNGEE. V lost 0 bases to trimming and J lost 8 bases, with 20 bases between them. The CDR3 sequence is 16 residues long.

V gene TRBV10-3 combines with J gene TRBJ1-5; D is unclear. V lost 0 bases and J lost 4, with 7 bases in between. CDR1 is ENHRY, CDR2 SYGVKD, per germline. The CDR3 is made up of 14 amino acids. The chain's CDR3 is CAISESMTNQPQHF. In DNA, the CDR3 is TGTGCCATCAGTGAGTCGATGACTAATCAGCCCCAGCATTTT.

This chain connects TRBV5-1 to TRBJ2-7, with TRBD2 matching over 9 bases. The V and J ends lost 0 bases and 3 bases, in that order; junction bases with no gene match: 7. The V gene's germline CDR1 is SGHRS and CDR2 YFSETQ. The CDR3 is made up of 16 amino acids. CDR3 DNA sequence: TGCGCCAGCAGCTTGGCCTCCGCGGGAGGGAACTACGAGCAGTACTTC. As protein: CASSLASAGGNYEQYF.

This clone showed up just a few times. The rearrangement links TRBV5-1 to TRBJ1-1; 8 nucleotides line up with TRBD1. Germline CDR1 and CDR2: SGHRS and YFSETQ. This CDR3 comprises 14 residues. Unmatched junction bases numbered 3, after V lost 0 bases and J lost 5 bases. The DNA of the CDR3 is TGCGCCAGCAGCTTGGGACAGGGGAGGACTGAAGCTTTCTTT. Amino acids: CASSLGQGRTEAFF.

V is TRBV6-1 and J is TRBJ2-7; D gene ambiguous. This CDR3 is 12 amino acids long. Looked up from germline, CDR1 is MNHNS and CDR2 is SASEGT. V lost 2 bases and J 3 bases, leaving 5 bases between the germline ends. The CDR3 region is CASSEYYYEQYF. CDR3 sequence (DNA): TGTGCCAGCAGTGAATACTACTACGAGCAGTACTTC.

The V gene is TRBV7-8, the J gene TRBJ2-5; the match to TRBD2 covers 11 bases. The J segment lost 7 bases and the V segment lost 3 bases, leaving 13 bases of the junction unmatched. The CDR3 covers 17 residues. The germline gives CDR1 SGHVS, CDR2 FQNEAQ. The CDR3 loop reads CASSLIIAGGLFRTQYF. CDR3 coding DNA: TGTGCCAGCAGCTTGATCATAGCGGGAGGGCTCTTCAGGACCCAGTACTTC.

The J gene is TRBJ1-5, the V gene TRBV28; D unclear. Germline values: CDR1 MDHEN, CDR2 SYDVKM. Trimming stripped 10 bases from V and 5 bases from J, with 24 bases between. The CDR3 runs 16 residues. CDR3 amino acids: CATETPRGGFDQPQHF. CDR3 nucleotides: TGTGCCACCGAAACCCCCCGGGGAGGTTTCGATCAGCCCCAGCATTTT.

The chain employs TRBV2 and TRBJ1-5, with TRBD1 identical over 8 bases. The CDR3 length is 16 residues. V lost 4 bases and J lost 3; bases outside the gene matches: 8. CDR1 is SNHLY, CDR2 FYNNEI, per germline. CDR3 coding DNA: TGTGCCAGCAGTGTCTCAACAGGGGGAAACAATCAGCCCCAGCATTTT. This sequence encodes CASSVSTGGNNQPQHF. The full variable domain, its missing parts supplied by reference TRBV2 and TRBJ1-5, is EPEVTQTPSHQVTQMGQEVILRCVPISNHLYFYWYRQILGQKVEFLVSFYNNEISEKSEIFDDQFSVERPDGSNFTLKIRSTKLEDSAMYFCASSVSTGGNNQPQHFGDGTRLSIL.

This clone has a handful of counts. The chain joins TRBV5-4 to TRBJ2-1; D not resolved. The germline CDR1 and CDR2 sequences are SGHNT and YYREEE (reference sequence). The V gene lost 5 bases and the J gene lost 9 bases, with 18 bases spanning the gap. The CDR3 runs 14 residues. The CDR3 nucleotides read TGTGCCAGCAGAACCGGAAACACGAACGGTGAGCAGTTCTTC. It encodes CASRTGNTNGEQFF.

The V call is TRBV5-4, the J call TRBJ1-1; the D gene is possibly TRBD1 (5 bases). Trimming stripped 4 bases from V and 1 base from J, with 11 bases between. The CDR3 covers 14 residues. The germline CDR1 and CDR2 sequences are SGHNT and YYREEE (reference sequence). The chain's CDR3 is CASSGGLQNTEAFF. The DNA for the CDR3 is TGTGCCAGCAGCGGGGGTCTCCAGAACACTGAAGCTTTCTTT.

The chain couples TRBV5-1 to TRBJ1-4; the D gene is possibly TRBD1 (6 bases). Trimming took off 1 base at V and 0 bases at J, with 7 bases between the two ends. There are 15 residues in the CDR3. CDR1 is SGHRS, CDR2 YFSETQ, per germline. In nucleotides, the CDR3 is TGCGCCAGCAGCTTGCAGGGGTCAACTAATGAAAAACTGTTTTTT. Its translation is CASSLQGSTNEKLFF.